This entry lists 10 T cell receptor beta chains sequenced from one sample in a study of blood T cell repertoires in COVID-19. Clones were sequenced by immunoSEQ multiplex PCR, and TCRdb holds only the in-frame ones, with some missing. The sample holds 200,000 to 250,000 clones; less than 85% are singletons and the top ten take about 3.8%. Sequencing was performed on peripheral blood. The receptors were sampled from a woman aged 80 or older with acute or convalescent COVID-19.

The CDR3 sequence: CASSQGDRGLSYEQYF. The CDR3 nucleotides are TGTGCCAGCAGCCAGGGGGACAGGGGGTTATCCTACGAGCAGTACTTC. The V gene is TRBV4-2, the J gene TRBJ2-7; 11 positions match TRBD1. This CDR3 is built from 16 residues. Trimming cost V 3 bases and J 1 base; bases outside gene matches: 5. Germline CDR1 LGHNA, CDR2 YNFKEQ.

The V gene is TRBV19, the J gene TRBJ1-1; 7 bases fit TRBD1. The CDR3 has 13 residues. Germline CDR1 reads LNHDA; CDR2 reads SQIVND (reference sequence). The V segment lost 3 bases and the J segment 7 bases; nucleotides outside the gene matches: 5. This CDR3 reads CASSMGQPSEAFF. The CDR3 nucleotides read TGTGCCAGTAGTATGGGACAGCCCAGTGAAGCTTTCTTT.

V and J are TRBV7-8 and TRBJ2-2; TRBD2 matches 7 bases. CDR1 SGHVS and CDR2 FQNEAQ come from the germline V gene. This CDR3 contains 14 residues. V lost 5 bases and J lost 4; bases outside the gene matches: 4. The CDR3 sequence is CASSRLAVTGELFF. DNA of the CDR3: TGTGCCAGCAGCCGACTAGCAGTCACCGGGGAGCTGTTTTTT.

This clone was counted once. The V call is TRBV18, the J call TRBJ1-1; D remains ambiguous. Germline values: CDR1 KGHSH, CDR2 LQKENI. The CDR3 sequence is 13 residues long. Trimming shortened V by 3 bases and J by 1 base, and 6 bases separated the two germline ends. CDR3 bases: TGTGCCAGCTCACCCACAGAGAACACTGAAGCTTTCTTT. Amino acids: CASSPTENTEAFF.

This clone was recorded once. The rearrangement joins TRBV12-3 or TRBV12-4 to TRBJ1-2; D is unclear. The CDR3 is 12 residues long. The V end was cut by 0 bases, the J end by 8 bases, with 7 bases between. The CDR3 protein is CASSLAGGGYTF. CDR3 nucleotide sequence: TGTGCCAGCAGTTTAGCAGGAGGCGGCTACACCTTC.

The V call is TRBV7-9, the J call TRBJ2-4; 10 bases are a match to TRBD1. In germline, CDR1 is SEHNR, CDR2 FQNEAQ (reference sequence). The CDR3 spans 19 residues. J gave up 0 bases and V 2 bases, and 10 bases lay outside the gene matches. In DNA form, the CDR3 reads TGTGCCAGCAGCTTACAGAGGACAGGGGGAACTCTAGCCAAAAACATTCAGTACTTC. It specifies CASSLQRTGGTLAKNIQYF.

The chain uses TRBV4-3 and TRBJ1-2; the match to TRBD1 covers 12 bases. The CDR3 is made up of 15 amino acids. CDR1 and CDR2 from the germline V gene are LGHNA and YSLEER. J was trimmed by 4 bases and V by 5 bases; bases with no gene match: 5. The CDR3 reads CASSRDRGRPYGYTF. The CDR3 region has the DNA TGCGCCAGCAGCAGGGACAGGGGGCGCCCCTATGGCTACACCTTC.

CDR3 protein: CATSDPRSTDTQYF. CDR3 in DNA: TGTGCCACCAGTGATCCGCGTAGCACAGATACGCAGTATTTT. The chain couples TRBV24-1 to TRBJ2-3; D not resolved. Trimming shortened V by 3 bases and J by 0 bases, and 6 bases separated the two germline ends. Germline loops: CDR1 KGHDR, CDR2 SFDVKD. This CDR3 spans 14 amino acids.

The V call is TRBV6-5, the J call TRBJ1-3, with 10 bases fitting TRBD1. This CDR3 has 13 amino acids. The germline V gene has CDR1 MNHEY and CDR2 SVGAGI. J lost 5 bases, V lost 8 bases, and 3 bases had no gene match. Here the CDR3 DNA reads TGTGCCAGCGGGGACAGGGGCAGAAACACCATATATTTT. It codes for CASGDRGRNTIYF.

The CDR3 protein is CASSARWGALGQGRGYTF. CDR3 DNA: TGTGCCAGCAGTGCGAGGTGGGGAGCCTTAGGACAGGGGCGCGGCTACACCTTC. J is TRBJ1-2 and V is TRBV2, with 9 nucleotides matching TRBD1. The trim removed 4 bases at V and 8 bases at J, leaving 20 bases unmatched. CDR1 SNHLY and CDR2 FYNNEI come from the germline V gene. The CDR3 length is 18 residues. Full variable domain (outside the CDR3, taken from reference TRBV2 and TRBJ1-2): EPEVTQTPSHQVTQMGQEVILRCVPISNHLYFYWYRQILGQKVEFLVSFYNNEISEKSEIFDDQFSVERPDGSNFTLKIRSTKLEDSAMYFCASSARWGALGQGRGYTFGSGTRLTVV.